The TCR beta chain described here comes from a study of T cells after yellow fever vaccination. Study-wide context: The authors prepared low-cell-number fractions using SMART-Seq v4 Ultra Low Input. Findings of the study overall: Clonotypes found in both CD4 and CD8 compartments made up a small share.

This clonotype was counted only a few times. What it binds is not known. TCR cDNA, made by 5'RACE template switching, carried an added universal primer site and UMIs. Each CDR3 protein gets one entry after TCRdb re-called the 5' RACE reads with MiXCR. The sample has about 300,000 distinct CDR3 sequences; around 10% are singletons. This CDR3 has 16 residues. Germline assignment: CDR1 MNHEY and CDR2 SVGAGI. V gave up 4 bases and J gave up 6 bases; unmatched junction bases: 11. The sequence came from a man younger than 35 who received the YFV17D yellow fever vaccine. This specimen was CD4+ T cells sorted from PBMCs, taken 5 days after the yellow fever booster vaccination. The chain uses TRBV6-5 and TRBJ2-7, with TRBD2 matching over 11 bases. The DNA of the CDR3 is TGTGCCAGCAGTTTTTCTAGCGGGGGGTCTCTGGGCGAGCAGTACTTC. It specifies CASSFSSGGSLGEQYF.